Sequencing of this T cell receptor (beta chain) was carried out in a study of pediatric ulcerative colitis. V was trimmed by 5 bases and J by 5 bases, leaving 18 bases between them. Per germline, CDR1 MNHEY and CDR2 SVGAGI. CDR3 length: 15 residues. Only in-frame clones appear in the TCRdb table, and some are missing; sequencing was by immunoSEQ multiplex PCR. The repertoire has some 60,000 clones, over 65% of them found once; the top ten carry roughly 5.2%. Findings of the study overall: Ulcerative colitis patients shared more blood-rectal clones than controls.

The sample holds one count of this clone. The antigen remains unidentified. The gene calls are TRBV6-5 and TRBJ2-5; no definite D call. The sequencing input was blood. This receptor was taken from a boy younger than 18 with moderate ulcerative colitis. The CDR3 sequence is CASSLTQPVGETQYF. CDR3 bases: TGTGCCAGCAGTCTTACTCAACCAGTTGGGGAGACCCAGTACTTC.